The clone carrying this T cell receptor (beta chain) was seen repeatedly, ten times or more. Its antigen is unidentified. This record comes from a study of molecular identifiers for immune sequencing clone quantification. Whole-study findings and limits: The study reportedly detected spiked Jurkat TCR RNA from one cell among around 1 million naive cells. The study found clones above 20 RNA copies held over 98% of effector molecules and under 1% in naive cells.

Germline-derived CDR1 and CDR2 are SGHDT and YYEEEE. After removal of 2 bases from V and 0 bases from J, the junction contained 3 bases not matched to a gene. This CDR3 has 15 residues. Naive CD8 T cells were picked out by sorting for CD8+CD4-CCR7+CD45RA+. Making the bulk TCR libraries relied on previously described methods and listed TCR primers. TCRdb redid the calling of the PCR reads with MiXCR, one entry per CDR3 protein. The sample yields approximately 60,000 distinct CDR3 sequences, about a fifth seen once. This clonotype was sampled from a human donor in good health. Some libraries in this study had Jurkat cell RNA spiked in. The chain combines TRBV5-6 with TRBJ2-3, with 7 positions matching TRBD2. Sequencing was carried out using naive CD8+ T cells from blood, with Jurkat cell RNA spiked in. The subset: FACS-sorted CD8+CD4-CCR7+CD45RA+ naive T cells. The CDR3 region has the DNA TGTGCCAGCAGCTTAGGCGGGAGTAGCACAGATACGCAGTATTTT. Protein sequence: CASSLGGSSTDTQYF.